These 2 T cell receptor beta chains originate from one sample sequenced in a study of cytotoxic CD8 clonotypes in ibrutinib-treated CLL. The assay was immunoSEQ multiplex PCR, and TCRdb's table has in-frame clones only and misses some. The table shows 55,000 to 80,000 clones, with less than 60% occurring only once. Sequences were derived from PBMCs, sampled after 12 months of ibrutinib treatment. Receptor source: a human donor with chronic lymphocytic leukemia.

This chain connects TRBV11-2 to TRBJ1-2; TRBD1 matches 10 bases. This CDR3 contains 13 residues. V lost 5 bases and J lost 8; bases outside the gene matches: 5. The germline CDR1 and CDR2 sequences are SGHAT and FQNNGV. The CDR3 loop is CASSRGTGVGYTF. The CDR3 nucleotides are TGTGCCAGCAGCCGTGGGACAGGGGTCGGCTACACCTTC.

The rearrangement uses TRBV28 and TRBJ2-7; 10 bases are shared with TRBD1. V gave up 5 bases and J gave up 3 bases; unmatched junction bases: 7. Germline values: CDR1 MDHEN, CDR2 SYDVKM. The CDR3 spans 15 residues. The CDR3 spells CASSDPGQGFYEQYF. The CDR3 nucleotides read TGTGCCAGCAGTGATCCGGGACAGGGGTTCTACGAGCAGTACTTC.